The clone carrying this T cell receptor beta chain was counted a few times. Its cognate antigen is unknown. The data were taken from a study of identical twins. V lost 1 base, J lost 2 bases, and 4 bases stayed unmatched. CDR3 length equals 16 residues. The germline CDR1 and CDR2 sequences are SEHNR and FQNEAQ (reference sequence). After template switching added a universal primer site, the resulting cDNA carried unique molecular identifiers. TCRdb re-analysed the 5' RACE reads in MiXCR, keeping a single row per CDR3 protein. The sample contains roughly 490,000 distinct CDR3 sequences, roughly an eighth of which appear only once. Study-level findings and limits: Partly confounded zero-insertion analyses could result from invariant MAIT and iNKT cells. For monozygotic twins, models underestimated out-of-frame TCR alpha sharing.

Separately, the same data were catalogued under a study of yellow fever vaccine responses in identical twins. This second study says: Twins showed a vaccine T cell response that reportedly seemed partly convergent, partly personalized.

The TCR sequence derives from a young woman in good health. This rearrangement joins TRBV7-9 to TRBJ2-3; the match to TRBD1 covers 9 bases. Sequenced: CD4+ T cells sorted from blood. CDR3 loop: CASSLGTGVFTDTQYF. The CDR3 DNA reads as TGTGCCAGCAGCTTAGGGACAGGGGTTTTCACAGATACGCAGTATTTT.